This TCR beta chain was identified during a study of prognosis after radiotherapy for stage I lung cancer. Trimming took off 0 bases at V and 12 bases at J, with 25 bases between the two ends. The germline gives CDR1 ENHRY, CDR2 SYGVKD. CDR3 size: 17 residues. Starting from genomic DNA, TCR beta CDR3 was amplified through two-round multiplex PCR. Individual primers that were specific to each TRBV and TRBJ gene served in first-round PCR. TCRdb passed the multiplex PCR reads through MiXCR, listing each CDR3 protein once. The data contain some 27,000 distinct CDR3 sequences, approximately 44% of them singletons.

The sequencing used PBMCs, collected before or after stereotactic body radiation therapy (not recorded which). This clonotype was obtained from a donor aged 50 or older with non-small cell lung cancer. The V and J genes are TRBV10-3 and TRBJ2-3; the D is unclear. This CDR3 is CAISESGGSSDPGTQYF. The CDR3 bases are TGTGCCATCAGTGAGTCGGGTGGGTCCTCCGACCCTGGTACTCAGTATTTT.